This T cell receptor (beta chain) was sequenced during a study of ipilimumab plus nivolumab after autologous stem cell transplantation (dated by TCRdb to the early 2020s). Context from the whole study: A median of about five ipilimumab doses and roughly eight nivolumab doses was received by trial patients. High-risk transplant-naive patients and patients relapsing within 3 years of a first autologous transplant were included in the myeloma cohort. The trial enrolled patients with high-risk diffuse large B cell lymphoma, mature T cell lymphoma, or multiple myeloma undergoing autologous transplant. The intent-to-treat population of the trial consisted of approximately 40 patients.

Paper-wide results and their limitations: The authors concluded that combined checkpoint inhibition appeared tolerable when used as consolidation after transplant. According to the authors, a biologic rationale for studying the approach further came from T cell receptor repertoire, regulatory T cell phenotype and gut microbiota profiles.

Library preparation employed the immunoSEQ multiplex PCR assay. In its TCRdb copy, this immuneACCESS table keeps in-frame sequences only and misses some clones. Where compared with another copy, unresolved V genes explain less than half of these, and the others have no known cause. This sample holds tens of thousands of clones; 90% to 95% were observed only once. Of the sample, roughly 0.9% falls within the top ten clones. To note about this clone: Which antigen it targets is not known. No clone much larger than this one lies a single base away; base qualities are absent.

Ipilimumab was given at 1 mg/kg intravenously on day 1 of selected weeks, and checkpoint therapy started 14 to 28 days after autologous transplant. Nivolumab was given at 3 mg/kg intravenously on day 1 of weeks 1, 4, 7, 10, and every two weeks through week 26. This was a Phase Ib clinical trial that tested ipilimumab plus nivolumab, given as combined checkpoint inhibition, for consolidation following autologous stem cell transplantation. The germline V gene specifies SGHTA as CDR1 and FQGNSA as CDR2. From its cysteine to its phenylalanine, the CDR3 spans 16 amino acids. Of all the DNA, just the CDR3 is kept, 48 bases in frame from base 1. The junction shows trimming of 5 bases on V and 5 bases on J, and the gene matches do not reach 3 bases of it.

The origin of this receptor is a male donor with multiple myeloma. The chain is made from TRBV7-2 and TRBJ2-1, with 16 bases aligning to TRBD2. Material: PBMCs, obtained in a trial of ipilimumab plus nivolumab as post-transplant consolidation. This receptor has the CDR3 CASSVGLAGGNNEQFF. The bases read TGTGCCAGCAGCGTGGGACTAGCGGGAGGGAACAATGAGCAGTTCTTC.